This T cell receptor beta chain emerged from a study of graft-versus-host responses after intestinal transplantation. Study context: Multivisceral, liver-intestinal, or isolated intestinal grafts were transplanted into recipients. Every one of the recipients received anti-thymocyte globulin induction and afterwards took tacrolimus and steroids for three to four years. General study points: Recipient bone marrow held GvH clones, some seen earlier in ileum or blood. Peak levels of circulating GvH clones tracked with early post-transplant HvG declines.

Sequencing used immunoSEQ multiplex PCR; TCRdb keeps in-frame clones, though not all of them. Here the sample spans some 46,000 clones, 90% to 95% being singletons. V was shortened by 6 bases and J by 2 bases, with 10 bases between the two germline ends. This CDR3 spans 13 amino acids. Germline V gives CDR1 LNHDA, CDR2 SQIVND (reference sequence). A word on this clone: The target antigen is unknown.

The V and J genes are TRBV19 and TRBJ2-5; D uncertain. This receptor was obtained from a human patient who received an intestinal transplant, so some T cells may come from the graft donor. The sequencing here drew on PBMCs, taken about 800 days after a first intestinal transplant, on the day of a second. The CDR3 coding sequence is TGTGCCAGTAGGGAGAGCATACAAGAGACCCAGTACTTC. This codes for CASRESIQETQYF.